These 19 T cell receptor beta chains came from one sample sequenced in a study of beta chain features in type 1 diabetes. The entirety of the isolated RNA underwent reverse transcription, so expressed TCRB transcripts were sequenced. Sequenced by immunoSEQ multiplex PCR; TCRdb stores in-frame clones only, minus some. The sample lists roughly 150,000 clones, roughly 11% occurring once. The sample taken for sequencing was central memory CD4+ T cells from blood. The receptors originated from a young man in good health.

The rearrangement links TRBV30 to TRBJ2-3; D might be TRBD2 (6 bases). Germline CDR1 GTSNPN, CDR2 SVGIG (reference sequence). Trimming removed 0 bases at V and 5 bases at J, with 15 bases between. This CDR3 comprises 15 residues. As DNA, the CDR3 is TGTGCCTGGAGTGTACTCGCGGGGCCAATAGATACGCAGTATTTT. Translating gives CAWSVLAGPIDTQYF.

This clone was counted only a few times. This chain joins TRBV28 and TRBJ1-2, with a tentative D call TRBD1 (6 bases). The germline V gene encodes CDR1 MDHEN and CDR2 SYDVKM. The germline V and J ends were trimmed by 2 bases and 10 bases, with 17 bases remaining between them. CDR3 size: 14 residues. The CDR3 nucleotides are TGTGCCAGCAGTTTACTGGGGGGCGCGGAGGACTACACCTTC. Translated: CASSLLGGAEDYTF.

The rearrangement uses TRBV5-4 and TRBJ2-3; the match to TRBD2 covers 7 bases. V shed 4 bases, J shed 2 bases, and the junction held 13 bases outside the gene matches. Germline CDR1 reads SGHNT; CDR2 reads YYREEE (reference sequence). There are 17 residues in the CDR3. This CDR3 reads CASSPGGQVVYTDTQYF. In DNA form, the CDR3 reads TGTGCCAGCAGCCCGGGGGGTCAGGTCGTCTACACAGATACGCAGTATTTT.

The V gene is TRBV11-2, the J gene TRBJ2-3; 7 nucleotides agree with TRBD1. Per germline, CDR1 SGHAT and CDR2 FQNNGV. V shed 6 bases, J shed 2 bases, and the junction held 2 bases outside the gene matches. This CDR3 spans 13 amino acids. CDR3: CASSDRATDTQYF. The CDR3 nucleotides are TGTGCCAGCAGTGACAGGGCCACAGATACGCAGTATTTT.

Only a few counts were recorded for this clone. The rearrangement joins TRBV18 to TRBJ2-2; D not certain. The V gene's germline CDR1 is KGHSH and CDR2 LQKENI. The CDR3 contains 13 residues. The germline V and J ends were trimmed by 6 bases and 1 base, with 6 bases remaining between them. The CDR3 DNA follows: TGTGCCAGCTCCCGCCTGAACACCGGGGAGCTGTTTTTT. It specifies CASSRLNTGELFF.

This clone was seen only a few times. The CDR3 loop reads CSVGTEINSPLHF. Here the CDR3 DNA reads TGCAGCGTTGGGACAGAGATTAATTCACCCCTCCACTTT. V gene TRBV29-1 combines with J gene TRBJ1-6; D is possibly TRBD1 (6 bases). V lost 4 bases and J 6 bases, leaving 10 bases between the germline ends. There are 13 residues in the CDR3. The germline V gene has CDR1 SQVTM and CDR2 ANQGSEA.

The sample holds a few counts of this clone. J is TRBJ2-7 and V is TRBV2, with a tentative D call TRBD1 (6 bases). V shed 5 bases and J shed 6 bases, with 11 bases lying between them. The CDR3 is made up of 12 amino acids. The germline gives CDR1 SNHLY, CDR2 FYNNEI. CDR3 bases: TGTGCCAGCAGTCTAGCAGGGGCCGAGCAGTACTTC. This translates into CASSLAGAEQYF.

This clone was seen a few times. The chain uses TRBV2 and TRBJ2-7, with D uncertain. V shed 9 bases and J shed 1 base, with 13 bases lying between them. Germline V lookup: CDR1 SNHLY, CDR2 FYNNEI. The CDR3 covers 13 residues. The DNA for the CDR3 is TGTGCCAGTTTTGGTGAGGCGTCCTACGAGCAGTACTTC. Protein product: CASFGEASYEQYF.

This clone was found a few times. The V gene is TRBV9, the J gene TRBJ1-2, with D uncertain. V was trimmed by 0 bases and J by 4 bases, leaving 10 bases between them. The length of the CDR3 is 14 residues. CDR1 and CDR2 (germline): SGDLS, YYNGEE. The CDR3 region is CASSVGERLYGYTF. CDR3 sequence (DNA): TGTGCCAGCAGCGTAGGAGAGCGCCTCTATGGCTACACCTTC.

This clone occurred once. The chain carries TRBV18 and TRBJ2-1, with 7 bases fitting TRBD2. Germline V CDR1 and CDR2: KGHSH, LQKENI. V lost 2 bases and J lost 0; bases outside the gene matches: 10. The CDR3 is made up of 18 amino acids. The CDR3 DNA sequence: TGTGCCAGCTCACCAAGGGCTAGCGGAGTCCCCTCCTACAATGAGCAGTTCTTC. Translating gives CASSPRASGVPSYNEQFF.

This clone was seen a few times. This rearrangement joins TRBV7-9 to TRBJ2-3; TRBD2 agrees at 12 bases. Germline trimming cut 5 bases from V and 6 bases from J; bases unmatched to any gene: 9. This CDR3 comprises 16 residues. Germline CDR1 is SEHNR and CDR2 is FQNEAQ (reference sequence). The CDR3 spells CASSPIPSGRADTQYF. CDR3 in DNA: TGTGCCAGCAGCCCCATCCCTAGCGGGAGGGCCGATACGCAGTATTTT.

In its sample, this clone was seen a few times. The genes are TRBV5-1 and TRBJ1-1; D gene unclear. This CDR3 has 14 residues. V was pared by 2 bases and J by 6 bases, with 14 bases between. The V gene's germline CDR1 is SGHRS and CDR2 YFSETQ. The CDR3 here is CASSFNRGKAEAFF. The CDR3 DNA is TGCGCCAGCAGCTTTAATCGGGGAAAGGCTGAAGCTTTCTTT. The full variable domain, its missing parts supplied by reference TRBV5-1 and TRBJ1-1, is KAGVTQTPRYLIKTRGQQVTLSCSPISGHRSVSWYQQTPGQGLQFLFEYFSETQRNKGNFPGRFSGRQFSNSRSEMNVSTLELGDSALYLCASSFNRGKAEAFFGQGTRLTVV.

This clone turned up a few times. This CDR3 reads CAWSGEGTDTQYF. The CDR3 nucleotides read TGTGCCTGGAGTGGGGAGGGCACAGATACGCAGTATTTT. V usage is TRBV30 and J usage is TRBJ2-3, with a tentative D call TRBD2 (6 bases). Germline V gene sequence: CDR1 GTSNPN, CDR2 SVGIG (reference sequence). V was clipped by 1 base and J by 1 base, with 6 bases between them. CDR3 size: 13 residues.

This clone turned up a few times. The chain combines TRBV20-1 with TRBJ1-2; unclear D gene. The CDR3 runs 11 residues. The V end was cut by 5 bases, the J end by 2 bases, with 6 bases between. The germline V gene encodes CDR1 DFQATT and CDR2 SNEGSKA (reference sequence). CDR3 protein: CSASLNYGYTF. The CDR3 DNA reads TGCAGTGCTTCTCTGAACTATGGCTACACCTTC.

CDR3 in DNA: TGTGCCAGCAGGGGAGCGGGGGCGAGCTCCTACAATGAGCAGTTCTTC. Amino acid sequence: CASRGAGASSYNEQFF. The genes are TRBV5-4 and TRBJ2-1; 8 nucleotides agree with TRBD2. The germline CDR1 and CDR2 sequences are SGHNT and YYREEE (reference sequence). The V and J ends lost 5 bases and 0 bases, in that order; junction bases with no gene match: 7. The CDR3 totals 16 residues.

The rearrangement joins TRBV7-9 to TRBJ2-7, with D maybe TRBD1 (5 bases). Trimming took off 7 bases at V and 4 bases at J, with 20 bases between the two ends. The length of the CDR3 is 15 residues. Looked up from germline, CDR1 is SEHNR and CDR2 is FQNEAQ (reference sequence). CDR3 nucleotide sequence: TGTGCCAGCAAAAGGATCGCCGGACAAACATACGAGCAGTACTTC. Encoded protein: CASKRIAGQTYEQYF.

This clone appeared a few times. V and J are TRBV15 and TRBJ2-3; D remains ambiguous. Looked up from germline, CDR1 is LNHNV and CDR2 is YYDKDF (reference sequence). The CDR3 has 14 amino acids. Trimming pared 1 base from V and 5 bases from J, leaving 10 bases between. The CDR3 is CATSRGSPGDTQYF. In nucleotides, the CDR3 is TGTGCCACCAGCAGAGGTTCCCCTGGAGATACGCAGTATTTT.

This clone was observed a handful of times. Other DNA sequences of this sample code for an identical CDR3. V gene TRBV10-3 combines with J gene TRBJ2-3, with D uncertain. CDR1 and CDR2 from the germline V gene are ENHRY and SYGVKD. Trimming removed 4 bases from V and 0 bases from J, with 2 bases in between. This CDR3 comprises 12 residues. CDR3 coding DNA: TGTGCCATCAGTGGGAGCACAGATACGCAGTATTTT. Translation: CAISGSTDTQYF.

The gene calls are TRBV5-1 and TRBJ2-2; 9 nucleotides line up with TRBD2. The CDR3 spans 16 residues. Germline CDR1 reads SGHRS; CDR2 reads YFSETQ. Germline trimming cut 0 bases from V and 4 bases from J; bases unmatched to any gene: 4. CDR3 region: CASSLVTTSGTGELFF. The CDR3 nucleotides are TGCGCCAGCAGCTTGGTTACGACTAGCGGCACCGGGGAGCTGTTTTTT.